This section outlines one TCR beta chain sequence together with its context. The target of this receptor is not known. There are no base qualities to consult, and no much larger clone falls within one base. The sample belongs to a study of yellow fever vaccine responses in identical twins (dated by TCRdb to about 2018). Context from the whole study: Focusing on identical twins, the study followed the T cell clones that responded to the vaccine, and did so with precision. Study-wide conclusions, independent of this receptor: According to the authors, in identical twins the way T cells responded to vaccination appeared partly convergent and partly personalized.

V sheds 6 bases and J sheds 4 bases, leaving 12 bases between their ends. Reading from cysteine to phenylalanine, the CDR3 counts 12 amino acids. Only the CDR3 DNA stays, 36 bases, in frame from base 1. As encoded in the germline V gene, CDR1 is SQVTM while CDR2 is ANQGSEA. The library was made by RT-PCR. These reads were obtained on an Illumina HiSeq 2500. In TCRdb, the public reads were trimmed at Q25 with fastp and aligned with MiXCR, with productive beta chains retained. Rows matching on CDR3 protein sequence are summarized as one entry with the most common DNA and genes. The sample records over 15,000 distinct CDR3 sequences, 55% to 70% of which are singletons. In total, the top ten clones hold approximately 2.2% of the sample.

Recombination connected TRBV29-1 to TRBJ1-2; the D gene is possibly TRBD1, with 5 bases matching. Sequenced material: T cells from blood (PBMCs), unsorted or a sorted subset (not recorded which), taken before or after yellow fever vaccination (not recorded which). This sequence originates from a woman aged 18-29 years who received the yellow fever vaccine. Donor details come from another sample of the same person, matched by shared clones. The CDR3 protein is CSVAGTTYGYTF. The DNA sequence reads TGCAGCGTCGCCGGGACTACCTATGGCTACACCTTC. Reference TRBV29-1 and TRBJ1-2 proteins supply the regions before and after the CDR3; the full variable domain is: SAVISQKPSRDICQRGTSLTIQCQVDSQVTMMFWYRQQPGQSLTLIATANQGSEATYESGFVIDKFPISRPNLTFSTLTVSNMSPEDSSIYLCSVAGTTYGYTFGSGTRLTVV.